The clone carrying this T cell receptor (beta chain) was counted only a few times. Germline CDR1 is LNHDA and CDR2 is SQIVND (reference sequence). The CDR3 runs to 16 residues. Trimming took off 3 bases at V and 4 bases at J, with 18 bases between the two ends. The sample comes from a study of OX40 agonist ivuxolimab in advanced cancers. TCRdb keeps only in-frame clones here, not all; method: immunoSEQ multiplex PCR. The sample carries around 74,000 clones, 85% recorded once. The V call is TRBV19, the J call TRBJ1-2, with D unclear. The clonotype comes from an adult with an advanced solid tumor such as melanoma, head and neck, liver or kidney cancer. The material was CD4+ or CD8+ T cells sorted from blood, obtained in a trial of the OX40 agonist ivuxolimab. The CDR3 nucleotides are TGTGCCAGTAGTATGGAACTCAATTCTTGGTCCTATGGCTACACCTTC. Protein sequence: CASSMELNSWSYGYTF. The full variable domain, with the rest looked up from reference TRBV19 and TRBJ1-2, is DGGITQSPKYLFRKEGQNVTLSCEQNLNHDAMYWYRQDPGQGLRLIYYSQIVNDFQKGDIAEGYSVSREKKESFPLTVTSAQKNPTAFYLCASSMELNSWSYGYTFGSGTRLTVV.